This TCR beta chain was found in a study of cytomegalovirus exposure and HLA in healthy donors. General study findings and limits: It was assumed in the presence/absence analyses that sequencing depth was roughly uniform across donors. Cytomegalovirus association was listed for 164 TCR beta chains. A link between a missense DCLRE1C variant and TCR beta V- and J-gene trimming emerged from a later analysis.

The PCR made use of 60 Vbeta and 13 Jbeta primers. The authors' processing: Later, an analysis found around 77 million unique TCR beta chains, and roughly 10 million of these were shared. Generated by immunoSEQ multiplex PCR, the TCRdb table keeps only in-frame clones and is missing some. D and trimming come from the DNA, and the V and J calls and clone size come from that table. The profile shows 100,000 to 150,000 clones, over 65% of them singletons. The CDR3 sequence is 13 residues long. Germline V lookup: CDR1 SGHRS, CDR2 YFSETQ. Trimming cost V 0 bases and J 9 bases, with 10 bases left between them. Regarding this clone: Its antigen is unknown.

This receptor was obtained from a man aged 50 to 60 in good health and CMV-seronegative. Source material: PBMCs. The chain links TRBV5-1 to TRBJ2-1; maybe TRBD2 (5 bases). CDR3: CASSLDRESEQFF. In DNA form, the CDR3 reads TGCGCCAGCAGCTTGGATCGGGAAAGTGAGCAGTTCTTC.